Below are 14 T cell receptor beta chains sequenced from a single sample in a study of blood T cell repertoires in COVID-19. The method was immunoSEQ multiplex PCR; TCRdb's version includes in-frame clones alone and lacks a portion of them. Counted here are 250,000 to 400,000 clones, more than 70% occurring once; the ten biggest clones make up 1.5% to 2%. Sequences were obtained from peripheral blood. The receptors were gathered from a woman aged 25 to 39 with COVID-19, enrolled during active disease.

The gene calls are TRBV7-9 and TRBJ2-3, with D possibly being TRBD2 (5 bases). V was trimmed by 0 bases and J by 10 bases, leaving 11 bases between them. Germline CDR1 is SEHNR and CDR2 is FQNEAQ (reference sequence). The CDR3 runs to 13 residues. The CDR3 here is CASSLAASQAQYF. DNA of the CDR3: TGTGCCAGCAGCTTAGCGGCTAGCCAGGCGCAGTATTTT.

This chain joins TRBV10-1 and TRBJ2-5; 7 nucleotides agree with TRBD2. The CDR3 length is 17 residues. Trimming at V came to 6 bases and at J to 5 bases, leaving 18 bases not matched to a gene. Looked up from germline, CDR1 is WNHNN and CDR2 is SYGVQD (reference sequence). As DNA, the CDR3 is TGCGCCAGCAGCCCATACCCCAGCGGGATGGGTCTTGAGACCCAGTACTTC. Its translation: CASSPYPSGMGLETQYF.

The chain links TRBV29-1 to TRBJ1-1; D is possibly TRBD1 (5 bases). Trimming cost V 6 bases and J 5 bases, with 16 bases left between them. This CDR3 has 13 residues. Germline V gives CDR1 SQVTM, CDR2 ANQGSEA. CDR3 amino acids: CSVGAGGGTEAFF. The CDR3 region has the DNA TGCAGCGTCGGAGCGGGGGGAGGTACTGAAGCTTTCTTT.

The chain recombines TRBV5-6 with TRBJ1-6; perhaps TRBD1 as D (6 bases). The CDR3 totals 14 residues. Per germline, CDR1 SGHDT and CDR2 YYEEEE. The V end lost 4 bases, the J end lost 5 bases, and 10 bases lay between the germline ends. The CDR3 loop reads CASSPDRNNSPLHF. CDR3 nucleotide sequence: TGTGCCAGCAGCCCGGACAGAAATAATTCACCCCTCCACTTT.

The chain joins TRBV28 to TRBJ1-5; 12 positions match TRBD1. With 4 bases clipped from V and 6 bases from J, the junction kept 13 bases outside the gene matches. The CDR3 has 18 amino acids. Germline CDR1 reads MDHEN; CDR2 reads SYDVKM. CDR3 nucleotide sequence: TGTGCCAGCAGTTCTATATCCCTGGGGACAGGGGGCGGTCAGCCCCAGCATTTT. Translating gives CASSSISLGTGGGQPQHF.

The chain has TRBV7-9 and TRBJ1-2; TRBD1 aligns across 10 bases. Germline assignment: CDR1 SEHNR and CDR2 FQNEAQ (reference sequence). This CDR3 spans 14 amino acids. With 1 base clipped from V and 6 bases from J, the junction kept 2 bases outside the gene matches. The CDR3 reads CASSLEGTGDGYTF. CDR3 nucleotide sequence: TGTGCCAGCAGCTTAGAAGGGACAGGGGATGGCTACACCTTC.

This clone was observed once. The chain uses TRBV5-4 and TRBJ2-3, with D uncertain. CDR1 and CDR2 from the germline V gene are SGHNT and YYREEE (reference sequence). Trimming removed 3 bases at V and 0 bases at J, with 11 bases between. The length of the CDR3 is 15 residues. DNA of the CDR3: TGTGCCAGCAGCTCCCCAGGATCTAGCACAGATACGCAGTATTTT. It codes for CASSSPGSSTDTQYF. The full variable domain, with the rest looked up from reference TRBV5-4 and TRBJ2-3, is ETGVTQSPTHLIKTRGQQVTLRCSSQSGHNTVSWYQQALGQGPQFIFQYYREEENGRGNFPPRFSGLQFPNYSSELNVNALELDDSALYLCASSSPGSSTDTQYFGPGTRLTVL.

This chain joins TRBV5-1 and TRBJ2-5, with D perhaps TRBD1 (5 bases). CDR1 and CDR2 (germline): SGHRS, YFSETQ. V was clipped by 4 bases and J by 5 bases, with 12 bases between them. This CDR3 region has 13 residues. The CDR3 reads CASSRTPSETQYF. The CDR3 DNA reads TGCGCCAGCAGCAGGACACCGTCGGAGACCCAGTACTTC.

This chain's CDR3 is CASSARKFRAGVEDEQYV. As DNA, the CDR3 is TGTGCCAGCAGTGCAAGGAAGTTTAGGGCAGGGGTCGAGGACGAGCAGTACGTC. V is TRBV2 and J is TRBJ2-7; maybe TRBD1 (6 bases). The CDR3 runs to 18 residues. From germline, CDR1 is SNHLY and CDR2 FYNNEI. The V gene lost 4 bases and the J gene lost 5 bases, with 27 bases spanning the gap.

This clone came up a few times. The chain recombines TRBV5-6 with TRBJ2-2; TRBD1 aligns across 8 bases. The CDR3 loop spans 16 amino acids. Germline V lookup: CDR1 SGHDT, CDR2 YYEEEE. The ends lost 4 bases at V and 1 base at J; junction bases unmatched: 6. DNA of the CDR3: TGTGCCAGCAGCCAAATAGGGACAGGGAACACCGGGGAGCTGTTTTTT. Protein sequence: CASSQIGTGNTGELFF.

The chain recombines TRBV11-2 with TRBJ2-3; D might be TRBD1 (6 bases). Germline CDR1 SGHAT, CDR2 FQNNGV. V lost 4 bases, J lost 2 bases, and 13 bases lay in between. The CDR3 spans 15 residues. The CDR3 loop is CASSSTQGPTDTQYF. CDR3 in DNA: TGTGCCAGCAGCTCAACCCAGGGGCCCACAGATACGCAGTATTTT.

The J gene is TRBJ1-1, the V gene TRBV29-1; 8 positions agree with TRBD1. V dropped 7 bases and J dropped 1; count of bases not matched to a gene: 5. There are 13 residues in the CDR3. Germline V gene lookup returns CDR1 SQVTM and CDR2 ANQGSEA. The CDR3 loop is CSALQGANTEAFF. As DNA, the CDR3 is TGCAGCGCCCTCCAGGGGGCGAACACTGAAGCTTTCTTT.

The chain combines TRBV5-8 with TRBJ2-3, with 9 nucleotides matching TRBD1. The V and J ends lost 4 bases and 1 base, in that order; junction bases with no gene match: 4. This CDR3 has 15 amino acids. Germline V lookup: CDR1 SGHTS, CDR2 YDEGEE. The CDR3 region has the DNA TGTGCCAGCAGCCTCAGGACAGGGGGCACAGATACGCAGTATTTT. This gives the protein CASSLRTGGTDTQYF.

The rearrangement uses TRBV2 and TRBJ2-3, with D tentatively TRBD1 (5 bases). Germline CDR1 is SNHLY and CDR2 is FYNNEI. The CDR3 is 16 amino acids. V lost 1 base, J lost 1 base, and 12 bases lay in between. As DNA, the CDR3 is TGTGCCAGCAGTGAAGAGGCAGGGTGGGGCACAGATACGCAGTATTTT. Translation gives CASSEEAGWGTDTQYF.